The TCR beta chain described here comes from a study of T cell clonotyping in hematopoietic cell transplantation. Assay used: immunoSEQ multiplex PCR; TCRdb lists only in-frame clones, some missing. The sample lists 25,000 to 35,000 clones; under 85% were seen once. The time point was: recipient sample about 28 days before transplant, after cytoreduction. Germline values: CDR1 SQVTM, CDR2 ANQGSEA. The ends were cut back, 1 base at V and 9 bases at J, with 13 bases in the middle. CDR3 length: 13 residues. The sequencing here drew on peripheral blood mononuclear cells, taken before stem cell transplant. The genes are TRBV29-1 and TRBJ2-4, with D possibly matching TRBD2 (6 bases). This clonotype originated in a man in his forties or fifties with myelodysplastic syndrome. Some clones in this sample may be carry-over from other donors' samples. This chain's CDR3 is CSVEGRTTGIQYF. The CDR3 bases are TGCAGCGTTGAAGGACGGACTACTGGCATTCAGTACTTC.